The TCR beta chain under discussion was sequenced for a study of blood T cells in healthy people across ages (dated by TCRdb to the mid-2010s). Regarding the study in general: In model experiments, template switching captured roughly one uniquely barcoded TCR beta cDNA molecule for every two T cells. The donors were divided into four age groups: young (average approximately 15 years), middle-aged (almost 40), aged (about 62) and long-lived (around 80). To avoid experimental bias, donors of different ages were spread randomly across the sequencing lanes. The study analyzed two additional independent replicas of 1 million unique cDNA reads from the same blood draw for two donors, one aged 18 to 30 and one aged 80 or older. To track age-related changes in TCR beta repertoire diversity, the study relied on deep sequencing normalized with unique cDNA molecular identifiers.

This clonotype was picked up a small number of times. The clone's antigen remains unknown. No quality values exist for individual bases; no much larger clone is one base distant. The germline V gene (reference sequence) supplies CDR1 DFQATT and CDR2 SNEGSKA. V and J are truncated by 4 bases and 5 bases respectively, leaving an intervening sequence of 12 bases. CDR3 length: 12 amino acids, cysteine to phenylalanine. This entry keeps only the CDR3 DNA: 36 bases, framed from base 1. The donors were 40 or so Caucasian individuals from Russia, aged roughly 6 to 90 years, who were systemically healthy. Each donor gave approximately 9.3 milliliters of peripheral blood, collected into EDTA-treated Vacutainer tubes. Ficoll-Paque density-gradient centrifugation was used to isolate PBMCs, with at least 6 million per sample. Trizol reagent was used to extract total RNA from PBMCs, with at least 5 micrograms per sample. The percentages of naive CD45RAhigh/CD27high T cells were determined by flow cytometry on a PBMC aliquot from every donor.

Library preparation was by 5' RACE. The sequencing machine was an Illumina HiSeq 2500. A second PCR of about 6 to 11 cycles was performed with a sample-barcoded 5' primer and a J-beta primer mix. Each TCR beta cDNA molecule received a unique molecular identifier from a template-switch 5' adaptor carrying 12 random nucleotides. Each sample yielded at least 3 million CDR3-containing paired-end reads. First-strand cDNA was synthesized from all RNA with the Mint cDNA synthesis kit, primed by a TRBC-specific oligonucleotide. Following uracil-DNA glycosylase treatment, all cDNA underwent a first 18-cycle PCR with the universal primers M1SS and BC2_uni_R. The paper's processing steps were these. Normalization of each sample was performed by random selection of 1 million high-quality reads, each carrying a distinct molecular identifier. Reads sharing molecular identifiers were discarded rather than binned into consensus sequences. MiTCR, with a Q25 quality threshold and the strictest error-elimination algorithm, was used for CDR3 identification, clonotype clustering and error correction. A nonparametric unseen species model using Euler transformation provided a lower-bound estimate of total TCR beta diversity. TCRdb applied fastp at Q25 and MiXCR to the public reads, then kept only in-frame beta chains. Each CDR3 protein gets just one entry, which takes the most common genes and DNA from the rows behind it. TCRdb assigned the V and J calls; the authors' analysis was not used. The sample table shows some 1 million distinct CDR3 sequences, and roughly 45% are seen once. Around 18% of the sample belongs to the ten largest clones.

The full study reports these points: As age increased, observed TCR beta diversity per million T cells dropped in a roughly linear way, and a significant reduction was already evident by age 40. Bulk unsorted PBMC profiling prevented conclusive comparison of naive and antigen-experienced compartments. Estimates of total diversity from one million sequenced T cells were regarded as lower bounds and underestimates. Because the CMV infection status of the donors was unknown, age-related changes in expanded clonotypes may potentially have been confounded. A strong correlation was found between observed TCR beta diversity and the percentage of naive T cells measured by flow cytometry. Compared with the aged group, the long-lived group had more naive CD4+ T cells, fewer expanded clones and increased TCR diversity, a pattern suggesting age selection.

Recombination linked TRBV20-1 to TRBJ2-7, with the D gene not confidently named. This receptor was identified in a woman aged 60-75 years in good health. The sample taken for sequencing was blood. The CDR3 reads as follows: CSATVSADEQYF. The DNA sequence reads TGCAGTGCTACAGTAAGCGCCGACGAGCAGTACTTC.